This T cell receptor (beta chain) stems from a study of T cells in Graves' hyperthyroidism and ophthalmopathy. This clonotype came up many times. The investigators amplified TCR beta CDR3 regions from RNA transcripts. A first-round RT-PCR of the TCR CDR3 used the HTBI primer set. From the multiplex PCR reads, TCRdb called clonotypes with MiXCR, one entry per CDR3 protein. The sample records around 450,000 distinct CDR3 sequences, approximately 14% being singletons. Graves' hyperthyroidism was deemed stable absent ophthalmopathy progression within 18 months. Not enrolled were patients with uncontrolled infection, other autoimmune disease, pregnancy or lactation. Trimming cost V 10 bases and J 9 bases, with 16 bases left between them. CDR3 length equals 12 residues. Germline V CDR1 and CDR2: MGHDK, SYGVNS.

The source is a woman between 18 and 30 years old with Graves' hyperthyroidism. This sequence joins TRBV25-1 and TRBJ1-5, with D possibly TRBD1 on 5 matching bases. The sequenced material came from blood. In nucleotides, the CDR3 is TGTGCCACCCGCACCGGGGGGGGGCCCCAGCATTTT. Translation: CATRTGGGPQHF.